The 10 T cell receptor beta chains listed next were all sequenced from one sample in a study of cytomegalovirus exposure and HLA in healthy donors. TCRdb's copy holds only in-frame clones and misses some; the assay was immunoSEQ multiplex PCR. The table records 150,000 to 200,000 clones, 86% of them present only once. The sequenced sample was PBMCs. The receptors come from a woman between 18 and 29 years old in good health and CMV-seronegative.

The rearrangement links TRBV9 to TRBJ2-7, with TRBD2 matching 11 bases. CDR3 length: 15 amino acids. Trimming removed 1 base from V and 3 bases from J; junction bases left unmatched: 3. CDR1 SGDLS and CDR2 YYNGEE come from the germline V gene. The CDR3 here is CASSVSGTSGYEQYF. The CDR3 DNA reads as TGTGCCAGCAGCGTATCCGGGACTAGCGGCTACGAGCAGTACTTC.

The chain has TRBV18 and TRBJ1-2; 9 nucleotides line up with TRBD1. From germline, CDR1 is KGHSH and CDR2 LQKENI. V was pared by 5 bases and J by 2 bases, with 9 bases of the junction left unmatched. The CDR3 is made up of 16 amino acids. The CDR3 reads CASSFGQGTSNYGYTF. The CDR3 bases are TGTGCCAGCTCATTCGGACAGGGGACCTCAAACTATGGCTACACCTTC.

This chain connects TRBV5-4 to TRBJ1-1; TRBD1 is a possible D gene (5 bases). Trimming cost V 2 bases and J 4 bases, with 9 bases left between them. Germline V CDR1 and CDR2: SGHNT, YYREEE (reference sequence). The CDR3 covers 13 residues. As DNA, the CDR3 is TGTGCCAGCAGCTTTCGGGGGGGCACTGAAGCTTTCTTT. Translating it yields CASSFRGGTEAFF. Full variable domain (missing parts from reference TRBV5-4 and TRBJ1-1): ETGVTQSPTHLIKTRGQQVTLRCSSQSGHNTVSWYQQALGQGPQFIFQYYREEENGRGNFPPRFSGLQFPNYSSELNVNALELDDSALYLCASSFRGGTEAFFGQGTRLTVV.

The V and J genes are TRBV7-9 and TRBJ1-4; D possibly corresponds to TRBD1 (5 bases). CDR1 is SEHNR and CDR2 is FQNEAQ in the germline V gene (reference sequence). V lost 7 bases, J lost 5 bases, and 26 bases lay in between. This CDR3 is 18 amino acids long. The CDR3 is CASNPSPLGASKNEKLFF. CDR3 DNA: TGTGCCAGCAACCCATCCCCCCTTGGGGCATCCAAGAATGAAAAACTGTTTTTT.

The rearrangement uses TRBV5-1 and TRBJ1-1, with 7 nucleotides matching TRBD1. In germline, CDR1 is SGHRS, CDR2 YFSETQ. Trimming cost V 0 bases and J 10 bases; bases outside gene matches: 6. The CDR3 has 13 amino acids. The CDR3 is CASSLGGQELAFF. Written as DNA, the CDR3 is TGCGCCAGCAGCTTGGGTGGACAGGAGTTAGCTTTCTTT.

The chain is built from TRBV11-3 and TRBJ2-1, with D maybe TRBD1 (5 bases). The CDR3 has 15 residues. Deletions cut 4 bases from V and 9 bases from J, with 19 bases between. Germline V gene lookup returns CDR1 SGHNT and CDR2 YENEEA. The CDR3 protein is CASSSQAYPWGEQFF. CDR3 coding DNA: TGTGCCAGCAGCTCACAGGCCTACCCCTGGGGTGAGCAGTTCTTC. The whole variable domain, remainder taken from reference TRBV11-3 and TRBJ2-1, is EAGVVQSPRYKIIEKKQPVAFWCNPISGHNTLYWYLQNLGQGPELLIRYENEEAVDDSQLPKDRFSAERLKGVDSTLKIQPAELGDSAVYLCASSSQAYPWGEQFFGPGTRLTVL.

The rearrangement uses TRBV9 and TRBJ2-1, with 8 bases fitting TRBD2. J lost 1 base, V lost 0 bases, and 6 bases had no gene match. This CDR3 is 17 amino acids long. Germline CDR1 is SGDLS and CDR2 is YYNGEE. The CDR3 protein is CASSVVASGPSYNEQFF. The DNA for the CDR3 is TGTGCCAGCAGCGTAGTGGCTAGCGGGCCATCCTACAATGAGCAGTTCTTC.

The chain uses TRBV5-1 and TRBJ1-1, with a tentative D call TRBD1 (6 bases). This CDR3 comprises 16 residues. V was trimmed by 1 base and J by 1 base, leaving 14 bases between them. In germline, CDR1 is SGHRS, CDR2 YFSETQ. The CDR3 region is CASSLLQGVGNTEAFF. As DNA, the CDR3 is TGCGCCAGCAGCTTGTTACAGGGAGTAGGGAACACTGAAGCTTTCTTT.

J is TRBJ1-1 and V is TRBV29-1; D remains unclear. The CDR3 is 11 amino acids. Germline loops: CDR1 SQVTM, CDR2 ANQGSEA. V dropped 3 bases and J dropped 4 bases, with 6 bases sitting between them. CDR3 DNA sequence: TGCAGCGTTGACGAGGGCACTGAAGCTTTCTTT. As protein: CSVDEGTEAFF.

This chain joins TRBV14 and TRBJ2-7, with D possibly TRBD1 on 6 matching bases. The germline V and J ends were trimmed by 4 bases and 1 base, with 17 bases remaining between them. Germline CDR1 is SGHDN and CDR2 is FVKESK. CDR3 size: 16 residues. This chain's CDR3 is CASSLLTGTSSYEQYF. In DNA, the CDR3 is TGTGCCAGCAGCCTTTTGACCGGGACATCTTCCTACGAGCAGTACTTC.